This entry describes one TCR beta chain. Its cognate antigen is unknown. Germline V gene data show CDR1 as MNHNS and CDR2 as SASEGT. The CDR3 has 16 amino acids. Germline trimming cut 6 bases from V and 5 bases from J; bases unmatched to any gene: 15. Time point defined: newly diagnosed GD, antithyroid drugs for less than 3 months. Preparation of the TCR library used RNA extracted from PBMCs. This entry belongs to a study of regulatory T cells in long-lasting Graves disease. Overall study: Duration of antithyroid drug therapy among newly diagnosed Graves' patients was under 3 months. General study findings and limits: There were preferences for TRBV28, TRBJ1-2 and TRBJ2-5 in persistent disease. A greater number of public clonotypes (approximately 2,500) was shared by persistent patients than by new patients (over 900).

Researchers made TCR beta libraries by using iRepertoire HTBI primers and running Arm-PCR on CDR3 regions. MiXCR was run by TCRdb on the multiplex PCR reads, yielding one entry per CDR3 protein. The sample shows approximately 360,000 distinct CDR3 sequences, about 10% of them seen only once. These data are also associated with another study on T cells in Graves' hyperthyroidism and ophthalmopathy. That paper notes: The diagnostic basis comprised clinical symptoms, serum thyroxine and TRAb, thyroid ultrasound and orbital computed tomography.

The sequence was collected from a woman between 18 and 29 years old with Graves disease. The source was peripheral blood mononuclear cells (PBMCs), collected at new diagnosis, from a patient treated with antithyroid drugs. The chain uses TRBV6-1 and TRBJ2-7; 8 nucleotides align to TRBD1. CDR3 nucleotide sequence: TGTGCCAGCAGCTCGTTGGGACAGGCGGCTCCCCACGAGCAGTACTTC. Translating it yields CASSSLGQAAPHEQYF.